These 25 T cell receptor beta chains came from one sample sequenced in a study of shared clonotypes between healthy human individuals. Profiling relied on immunoSEQ multiplex PCR, and the TCRdb table lists in-frame clones only, not all of them. The sample lists some 790,000 clones, over 55% occurring once. The sequenced sample was memory CD4+ T cells sorted from blood. Stated subset: CD45RA-negative fraction. The receptors shown here come from a woman in her twenties or thirties in good health.

The sample holds a few counts of this clone. The chain employs TRBV28 and TRBJ2-1; D gene ambiguous. V was trimmed by 4 bases and J by 10 bases, leaving 8 bases between them. Germline CDR1 reads MDHEN; CDR2 reads SYDVKM. CDR3 length: 11 residues. In DNA, the CDR3 is TGTGCCAGCAGTTCCACAGACGAGCAGTTCTTC. Translation gives CASSSTDEQFF.

The rearrangement links TRBV9 to TRBJ1-3, with 10 bases lining up with TRBD1. The CDR3 has 17 amino acids. In germline, CDR1 is SGDLS, CDR2 YYNGEE. J gave up 2 bases and V 3 bases, and 8 bases lay outside the gene matches. As DNA, the CDR3 is TGTGCCAGCAGCGACGGGACAGGGGTAGTTACTGGAAACACCATATATTTT. Its translation: CASSDGTGVVTGNTIYF.

On this clone: Other DNA variants within this sample encode the same CDR3. The rearrangement links TRBV27 to TRBJ1-1; tentatively, D is TRBD1 (5 bases). Trimming took 3 bases from V and 2 from J, leaving 10 bases between them. CDR3 length: 14 amino acids. Germline V CDR1 and CDR2: MNHEY, SMNVEV (reference sequence). In DNA form, the CDR3 reads TGTGCCAGCAGTTTCGGGGGTTTTAACACTGAAGCTTTCTTT. Translating gives CASSFGGFNTEAFF.

In this sample, this clone turned up once. The J gene is TRBJ2-1, the V gene TRBV28; the match to TRBD1 covers 7 bases. The CDR3 is 16 residues long. Per germline, CDR1 MDHEN and CDR2 SYDVKM. The V and J ends lost 5 bases and 6 bases, in that order; junction bases with no gene match: 13. CDR3 nucleotides: TGTGCCAGCAGTAAACGGGGACAGATACTCCTCAATGAGCAGTTCTTC. The encoded protein is CASSKRGQILLNEQFF. Combining the CDR3 with reference TRBV28 and TRBJ2-1 gives the whole variable domain DVKVTQSSRYLVKRTGEKVFLECVQDMDHENMFWYRQDPGLGLRLIYFSYDVKMKEKGDIPEGYSVSREKKERFSLILESASTNQTSMYLCASSKRGQILLNEQFFGPGTRLTVL.

This chain links TRBV27 with TRBJ2-3; 10 nucleotides agree with TRBD2. The V gene end was trimmed by 3 bases and the J gene end by 6 bases; junction bases not matched to a gene: 15. The CDR3 covers 18 residues. Per the germline V gene, CDR1 is MNHEY and CDR2 is SMNVEV (reference sequence). The CDR3 sequence is CASSFAFASGRRSDTQYF. For the CDR3, the DNA is TGTGCCAGCAGTTTCGCCTTTGCTAGCGGGAGAAGGTCCGATACGCAGTATTTT.

The rearrangement uses TRBV28 and TRBJ2-2; D is ambiguous. The germline V gene encodes CDR1 MDHEN and CDR2 SYDVKM. This CDR3 comprises 16 residues. V lost 4 bases and J 4 bases, leaving 16 bases between the germline ends. CDR3 bases: TGTGCCAGCAGTTGGGTTCCTGGAAAGGCCACCGGGGAGCTGTTTTTT. Protein: CASSWVPGKATGELFF.

The chain combines TRBV18 with TRBJ1-4; D not certain. With 5 bases removed from V and 7 bases from J, the gap between germline ends came to 14 bases. Germline V gives CDR1 KGHSH, CDR2 LQKENI. The CDR3 length is 14 residues. DNA for the CDR3: TGTGCCAGCTCAACGCGGACGGGCGGTGAAAAACTGTTTTTT. It is translated as CASSTRTGGEKLFF. Combining the CDR3 with reference TRBV18 and TRBJ1-4 gives the whole variable domain NAGVMQNPRHLVRRRGQEARLRCSPMKGHSHVYWYRQLPEEGLKFMVYLQKENIIDESGMPKERFSAEFPKEGPSILRIQQVVRGDSAAYFCASSTRTGGEKLFFGSGTQLSVL.

This clone was seen many times. The sample carries other DNA sequences with the same CDR3. The chain uses TRBV5-1 and TRBJ2-2; D gene uncertain. Trimming removed 5 bases at V and 1 base at J, with 3 bases between. CDR3 length: 12 residues. Germline V gene data show CDR1 as SGHRS and CDR2 as YFSETQ. Here the CDR3 DNA reads TGCGCCAGCAGGGGGAACACCGGGGAGCTGTTTTTT. It is translated as CASRGNTGELFF. Variable domain in full (rest from reference TRBV5-1 and TRBJ2-2): KAGVTQTPRYLIKTRGQQVTLSCSPISGHRSVSWYQQTPGQGLQFLFEYFSETQRNKGNFPGRFSGRQFSNSRSEMNVSTLELGDSALYLCASRGNTGELFFGEGSRLTVL.

The J gene is TRBJ1-2, the V gene TRBV5-1; D unresolved. Germline V gene sequence: CDR1 SGHRS, CDR2 YFSETQ. Trimming pared 0 bases from V and 8 bases from J, leaving 11 bases between. This CDR3 has 13 residues. The CDR3, as DNA: TGCGCCAGCAGCTTGGAAGGCCGGCAGGGCTACACCTTC. Protein product: CASSLEGRQGYTF.

This clone is a singleton in its sample. The gene calls are TRBV6-5 and TRBJ1-2; D is undetermined. The CDR3 sequence is 15 residues long. The germline gives CDR1 MNHEY, CDR2 SVGAGI. Trimming shortened V by 2 bases and J by 6 bases, and 16 bases separated the two germline ends. CDR3 sequence reads: CASSYGYSFSDGYTF. CDR3 DNA sequence: TGTGCCAGCAGTTACGGTTACAGCTTTAGCGATGGCTACACCTTC.

The chain links TRBV28 to TRBJ2-1, with TRBD2 matching over 11 bases. This CDR3 is 16 amino acids long. V lost 3 bases to trimming and J lost 5 bases; unmatched junction nucleotides: 6. In germline, CDR1 is MDHEN, CDR2 SYDVKM. The CDR3 here is CASSLFTSGSHNEQFF. The CDR3 region has the DNA TGTGCCAGCAGTTTGTTCACTAGCGGGAGTCACAATGAGCAGTTCTTC.

A word on this clone: Other DNA sequences from this sample encode an identical CDR3 as well. This chain connects TRBV28 to TRBJ2-7; the D is unclear. This CDR3 region has 11 residues. The germline V and J ends were trimmed by 8 bases and 3 bases, with 8 bases remaining between them. CDR1 is MDHEN and CDR2 is SYDVKM in the germline V gene. The CDR3 is CASRLNYEQYF. CDR3 nucleotides: TGTGCCAGCCGACTGAACTACGAGCAGTACTTC.

V usage is TRBV6-1 and J usage is TRBJ2-5, with D possibly matching TRBD1 (6 bases). The CDR3 is 13 residues long. CDR1 is MNHNS, CDR2 SASEGT, per germline. Trimming took 6 bases from V and 5 from J, leaving 13 bases between them. The CDR3 region is CASRGQGWETQYF. The CDR3 nucleotides are TGTGCCAGCAGAGGTCAGGGGTGGGAGACCCAGTACTTC.

The V gene is TRBV6-5, the J gene TRBJ2-7; D is perhaps TRBD1 or TRBD2 (5 bases each). V was pared by 10 bases and J by 2 bases, with 15 bases between. This CDR3 comprises 13 residues. Germline values: CDR1 MNHEY, CDR2 SVGAGI. The CDR3 here is CATNRGEPYEQYF. The CDR3 bases are TGTGCCACCAATCGAGGGGAGCCCTACGAGCAGTACTTC.

V usage is TRBV27 and J usage is TRBJ2-5; 11 bases fit TRBD1. Unmatched junction bases numbered 10, after V lost 6 bases and J lost 7 bases. Per germline, CDR1 MNHEY and CDR2 SMNVEV (reference sequence). CDR3 length: 15 residues. CDR3 nucleotides: TGTGCCAGCAGCCATGGGACAGGGGGGAAAGGGACCCAGTACTTC. This encodes CASSHGTGGKGTQYF.

This clone was observed a handful of times. The sample has other DNA sequences that encode this CDR3 too. The V call is TRBV5-1, the J call TRBJ2-1; D is undetermined. The CDR3 is 15 residues long. CDR1 is SGHRS, CDR2 YFSETQ, per germline. Between the trimmed V and J ends, which lost 0 bases and 0 bases, there was a span of 7 bases. CDR3 region: CASSLASSSYNEQFF. As DNA, the CDR3 is TGCGCCAGCAGCTTGGCTTCAAGCTCCTACAATGAGCAGTTCTTC.

The chain joins TRBV7-1 to TRBJ2-7, with 7 bases lining up with TRBD2. TRBV7-1 belongs to the ORF category, with a function that is uncertain. This CDR3 contains 16 residues. Trimming at V came to 5 bases and at J to 2 bases, leaving 12 bases not matched to a gene. The CDR3 nucleotides are TGTGCCAGCAGCCCAGGAGGAGGACTAGTCGCCTACGAGCAGTACTTC. This translates into CASSPGGGLVAYEQYF.

The V gene is TRBV28, the J gene TRBJ1-5; D is possibly TRBD1 (6 bases). V was trimmed by 5 bases and J by 11 bases, leaving 7 bases between them. Looked up from germline, CDR1 is MDHEN and CDR2 is SYDVKM. The CDR3 totals 10 residues. CDR3 region: CASSHRAQHF. Here the CDR3 DNA reads TGTGCCAGCAGTCACAGGGCCCAGCATTTT.

The rearrangement joins TRBV19 to TRBJ1-1; no firm D call. V lost 3 bases, J lost 0 bases, and 5 bases lay in between. The germline gives CDR1 LNHDA, CDR2 SQIVND (reference sequence). CDR3 length equals 13 residues. The CDR3 spells CASSMVVNTEAFF. CDR3 coding DNA: TGTGCCAGTAGTATGGTCGTGAACACTGAAGCTTTCTTT.

The chain uses TRBV2 and TRBJ2-2; D is perhaps TRBD1 (5 bases). The length of the CDR3 is 15 residues. The V gene lost 1 base and the J gene lost 1 base, with 7 bases spanning the gap. Germline assignment: CDR1 SNHLY and CDR2 FYNNEI. CDR3 bases: TGTGCCAGCAGTGAAGACAGGAGGAACACCGGGGAGCTGTTTTTT. Encoded protein: CASSEDRRNTGELFF. Full variable domain (remainder filled in from reference TRBV2 and TRBJ2-2): EPEVTQTPSHQVTQMGQEVILRCVPISNHLYFYWYRQILGQKVEFLVSFYNNEISEKSEIFDDQFSVERPDGSNFTLKIRSTKLEDSAMYFCASSEDRRNTGELFFGEGSRLTVL.

This clone was seen at least ten times. The V gene is TRBV5-5, the J gene TRBJ2-7, with 14 nucleotides matching TRBD2. Germline V CDR1 and CDR2: SGHKS, YYEKEE (reference sequence). V was pared by 3 bases and J by 3 bases, with 5 bases of the junction left unmatched. This CDR3 has 16 residues. The CDR3 nucleotides are TGTGCCAGCAGCTGGACTAGCGGGAGGAGTAGCTACGAGCAGTACTTC. Protein: CASSWTSGRSSYEQYF.

This rearrangement joins TRBV2 to TRBJ1-2; TRBD1 agrees at 7 bases. V lost 3 bases and J lost 8; bases outside the gene matches: 3. The CDR3 sequence is 12 residues long. Germline V CDR1 and CDR2: SNHLY, FYNNEI. The DNA of the CDR3 is TGTGCCAGCAGTGACAGGGGGGGCGGCTACACCTTC. This gives the protein CASSDRGGGYTF.

CDR3 amino acids: CASRLTGTEQFF. As DNA, the CDR3 is TGCGCCAGCAGGCTTACTGGGACAGAGCAGTTCTTC. V usage is TRBV10-1 and J usage is TRBJ2-1; TRBD1 is a possible D gene (6 bases). V lost 6 bases and J 10 bases, leaving 13 bases between the germline ends. CDR1 and CDR2 (germline): WNHNN, SYGVQD (reference sequence). This CDR3 is built from 12 residues.

The chain carries TRBV11-2 and TRBJ1-5; tentatively, D is TRBD1 (5 bases). From germline, CDR1 is SGHAT and CDR2 FQNNGV. With 1 base removed from V and 6 bases from J, the gap between germline ends came to 13 bases. The CDR3 contains 15 residues. The chain's CDR3 is CASSLGAGGGQPQHF. The DNA for the CDR3 is TGTGCCAGCAGCTTAGGAGCGGGGGGAGGTCAGCCCCAGCATTTT.

The CDR3, as DNA: TGTGCCAGCAGCCTCCCCGGGAACACTGAAGCTTTCTTT. Its protein is CASSLPGNTEAFF. J is TRBJ1-1 and V is TRBV11-2, with unresolved D. V lost 5 bases to trimming and J lost 1 base, with 8 bases between them. This CDR3 contains 13 residues. The germline V gene encodes CDR1 SGHAT and CDR2 FQNNGV. The complete variable domain, with remaining parts taken from reference TRBV11-2 and TRBJ1-1, reads EAGVAQSPRYKIIEKRQSVAFWCNPISGHATLYWYQQILGQGPKLLIQFQNNGVVDDSQLPKDRFSAERLKGVDSTLKIQPAKLEDSAVYLCASSLPGNTEAFFGQGTRLTVV.